One sample yielded the 20 T cell receptor beta chains listed below, sequenced in a study of blood T cell repertoires in COVID-19. Sequenced by immunoSEQ multiplex PCR; TCRdb stores in-frame clones only, minus some. The sample records 95,000 to 110,000 clones, 70% to 85% being singletons. The specimen was peripheral blood. The receptors stem from a woman older than 75 with active or convalescent COVID-19.

The gene calls are TRBV6-6 and TRBJ1-6, with 8 bases fitting TRBD1. The CDR3 contains 17 residues. V dropped 5 bases and J dropped 6; count of bases not matched to a gene: 12. Germline V gives CDR1 MNHNY, CDR2 SVGAGI (reference sequence). In nucleotides, the CDR3 is TGTGCCAGCAGTCGAGACGACGGACAGGGACGTAATTCACCCCTCCACTTT. It yields the protein CASSRDDGQGRNSPLHF.

The V call is TRBV6-5, the J call TRBJ2-2, with TRBD1 identical over 8 bases. Germline trimming cut 6 bases from V and 3 bases from J; bases unmatched to any gene: 6. This CDR3 comprises 15 residues. Germline CDR1 and CDR2: MNHEY and SVGAGI. CDR3: CASRTRTGYTGELFF. CDR3 in DNA: TGTGCCAGCAGGACGAGGACAGGGTACACCGGGGAGCTGTTTTTT.

The chain joins TRBV9 to TRBJ1-1; no reliable D call. The CDR3 totals 13 residues. The V end was cut by 0 bases, the J end by 4 bases, with 7 bases between. CDR1 SGDLS and CDR2 YYNGEE come from the germline V gene. CDR3 sequence: CASSVDITTEAFF. The CDR3 DNA reads as TGTGCCAGCAGCGTAGACATTACCACTGAAGCTTTCTTT. Full variable domain (missing parts from reference TRBV9 and TRBJ1-1): DSGVTQTPKHLITATGQRVTLRCSPRSGDLSVYWYQQSLDQGLQFLIQYYNGEERAKGNILERFSAQQFPDLHSELNLSSLELGDSALYFCASSVDITTEAFFGQGTRLTVV.

The V gene is TRBV7-5, the J gene TRBJ1-1. TRBV7-5 is classified as a pseudogene. The CDR3 has 15 residues. In DNA form, the CDR3 reads TGTGCCCCATACCGACCGGAGGCCCCGAACACTGAAGCTTTCTTT. It specifies CAPYRPEAPNTEAFF.

The chain uses TRBV15 and TRBJ1-2, with D perhaps TRBD1 (6 bases). Between the trimmed V and J ends, which lost 1 base and 6 bases, there was a span of 12 bases. This CDR3 spans 14 amino acids. CDR1 and CDR2 (germline): LNHNV, YYDKDF (reference sequence). The CDR3 spells CATSRGPGVDGYTF. The DNA of the CDR3 is TGTGCCACCAGCAGAGGACCAGGGGTGGATGGCTACACCTTC.

The V gene is TRBV6-6, the J gene TRBJ1-6; D unclear. CDR3 size: 13 residues. Looked up from germline, CDR1 is MNHNY and CDR2 is SVGAGI (reference sequence). V lost 4 bases and J lost 10, with 11 bases in between. The CDR3 DNA reads as TGTGCCAGCAGTTTGCTAATAAGCTCACCCCTCCACTTT. This translates into CASSLLISSPLHF.

This clone has more than one count but fewer than ten. The chain employs TRBV6-1 and TRBJ1-1; D call uncertain. V gave up 0 bases and J gave up 6 bases, with 11 bases separating them. Germline CDR1 MNHNS, CDR2 SASEGT. The CDR3 extends over 14 amino acids. The CDR3 reads CASSEARPGAEAFF. CDR3 DNA sequence: TGTGCCAGCAGTGAAGCCAGACCAGGTGCTGAAGCTTTCTTT.

V is TRBV6-2 or TRBV6-3 and J is TRBJ1-5; no clear D gene. The CDR3 runs to 15 residues. Between the trimmed V and J ends, which lost 0 bases and 2 bases, there was a span of 8 bases. Germline assignment: CDR1 MNHEY and CDR2 SVGEGT. CDR3 bases: TGTGCCAGCAGTTACTCGCCGGTGGGCAATCAGCCCCAGCATTTT. It encodes CASSYSPVGNQPQHF.

The rearrangement uses TRBV6-6 and TRBJ2-4; 9 positions match TRBD1. The CDR3 extends over 19 amino acids. Germline V gene sequence: CDR1 MNHNY, CDR2 SVGAGI (reference sequence). V was pared by 5 bases and J by 1 base, with 15 bases of the junction left unmatched. This CDR3 reads CASSPWGYRGRGAKNIQYF. CDR3 nucleotides: TGTGCCAGCAGTCCCTGGGGGTACAGGGGGCGCGGGGCCAAAAACATTCAGTACTTC.

This clone was counted only a few times. V and J are TRBV4-1 and TRBJ1-4; D may be TRBD1 (5 bases). The CDR3 extends over 14 amino acids. The ends were cut back, 4 bases at V and 8 bases at J, with 14 bases in the middle. Germline CDR1 and CDR2: MGHRA and YSYEKL. The CDR3 DNA follows: TGCGCCAGCAGCCTACAGGTTACGGACGAAAAACTGTTTTTT. This encodes CASSLQVTDEKLFF.

This chain connects TRBV5-1 to TRBJ2-2; 8 bases align to TRBD1. This CDR3 is built from 14 residues. J gave up 7 bases and V 4 bases, and 6 bases lay outside the gene matches. Germline V gives CDR1 SGHRS, CDR2 YFSETQ. The CDR3 region is CASSDQGALGELFF. CDR3 DNA sequence: TGCGCCAGCAGCGACCAGGGGGCCCTCGGGGAGCTGTTTTTT. Using reference TRBV5-1 and TRBJ2-2 for the parts outside the CDR3, the full variable domain is KAGVTQTPRYLIKTRGQQVTLSCSPISGHRSVSWYQQTPGQGLQFLFEYFSETQRNKGNFPGRFSGRQFSNSRSEMNVSTLELGDSALYLCASSDQGALGELFFGEGSRLTVL.

The V and J genes are TRBV30 and TRBJ1-5, with D perhaps TRBD1 (6 bases). CDR3 size: 16 residues. The germline V and J ends were trimmed by 1 base and 1 base, with 14 bases remaining between them. The V gene's germline CDR1 is GTSNPN and CDR2 SVGIG (reference sequence). The CDR3, as DNA: TGTGCCTGGAGTGGGTGGGGTCAGGGGAGCAATCAGCCCCAGCATTTT. This encodes CAWSGWGQGSNQPQHF.

V gene TRBV10-3 combines with J gene TRBJ1-2; D gene ambiguous. V shed 6 bases and J shed 0 bases, with 5 bases lying between them. From germline, CDR1 is ENHRY and CDR2 SYGVKD. CDR3 length: 12 residues. The CDR3 DNA sequence: TGTGCCATCAGCAACTCTAACTATGGCTACACCTTC. Protein sequence: CAISNSNYGYTF.

V usage is TRBV6-1 and J usage is TRBJ2-7; 8 nucleotides line up with TRBD2. V trimming: 2 bases; J trimming: 1 base; junction bases outside the gene matches: 10. The CDR3 consists of 17 residues. CDR1 and CDR2 (germline): MNHNS, SASEGT. CDR3 in amino acids: CASSERQAGGRSYEQYF. CDR3 coding DNA: TGTGCCAGCAGTGAACGGCAGGCGGGGGGAAGATCCTACGAGCAGTACTTC.

DNA for the CDR3: TGTGCCAGCGCACGAGGGTGGGTAAGCAATCAGCCCCAGCATTTT. Amino acid sequence: CASARGWVSNQPQHF. V usage is TRBV6-5 and J usage is TRBJ1-5; D gene uncertain. CDR3 length: 15 residues. Trimming shortened V by 8 bases and J by 1 base, and 15 bases separated the two germline ends. The germline V gene has CDR1 MNHEY and CDR2 SVGAGI.

The chain uses TRBV7-2 and TRBJ2-1, with 7 bases that match TRBD2. CDR1 and CDR2 from the germline V gene are SGHTA and FQGNSA. V dropped 5 bases and J dropped 6; count of bases not matched to a gene: 10. This CDR3 spans 15 amino acids. Here the CDR3 DNA reads TGTGCCAGCAGCCCCCGGGCGGGAGAGGTCAATGAGCAGTTCTTC. This sequence encodes CASSPRAGEVNEQFF.

The chain joins TRBV5-1 to TRBJ1-6; 8 bases line up with TRBD1. Germline V gene data show CDR1 as SGHRS and CDR2 as YFSETQ. V gave up 0 bases and J gave up 10 bases; unmatched junction bases: 0. The CDR3 extends over 13 amino acids. The CDR3 sequence is CASSLGQGSPLHF. The CDR3 coding sequence is TGCGCCAGCAGCTTGGGACAGGGGTCACCCCTCCACTTT. Full variable domain (rest looked up from reference TRBV5-1 and TRBJ1-6): KAGVTQTPRYLIKTRGQQVTLSCSPISGHRSVSWYQQTPGQGLQFLFEYFSETQRNKGNFPGRFSGRQFSNSRSEMNVSTLELGDSALYLCASSLGQGSPLHFGNGTRLTVT.

V is TRBV4-3 and J is TRBJ2-2; TRBD2 matches at 9 bases. The V gene end was trimmed by 0 bases and the J gene end by 8 bases; junction bases not matched to a gene: 13. Germline V gene data show CDR1 as LGHNA and CDR2 as YSLEER. This CDR3 is built from 18 residues. CDR3 nucleotides: TGCGCCAGCAGCCAAGATGCTTCCTTCGCGGGAGGGCCAGGGGAGCTGTTTTTT. Translating it yields CASSQDASFAGGPGELFF.

The rearrangement uses TRBV4-2 and TRBJ1-1, with 7 positions matching TRBD1. V gave up 0 bases and J gave up 8 bases; unmatched junction bases: 18. Germline CDR1 and CDR2: LGHNA and YNFKEQ. The length of the CDR3 is 18 residues. Written as DNA, the CDR3 is TGTGCCAGCAGCCAAGATCTTTGGAGCGGGCAGACAGGGATGGAAGCTTTCTTT. Amino acid sequence: CASSQDLWSGQTGMEAFF.

About this clone itself: Other DNA sequences in this sample translate to the same CDR3. The rearrangement uses TRBV5-1 and TRBJ1-6; 8 bases fit TRBD1. Germline V gene data show CDR1 as SGHRS and CDR2 as YFSETQ. The CDR3 runs 14 residues. J gave up 8 bases and V 2 bases, and 3 bases lay outside the gene matches. This chain's CDR3 is CASSLSGGDSPLHF. CDR3 nucleotide sequence: TGCGCCAGCAGCTTATCAGGGGGCGATTCACCCCTCCACTTT.